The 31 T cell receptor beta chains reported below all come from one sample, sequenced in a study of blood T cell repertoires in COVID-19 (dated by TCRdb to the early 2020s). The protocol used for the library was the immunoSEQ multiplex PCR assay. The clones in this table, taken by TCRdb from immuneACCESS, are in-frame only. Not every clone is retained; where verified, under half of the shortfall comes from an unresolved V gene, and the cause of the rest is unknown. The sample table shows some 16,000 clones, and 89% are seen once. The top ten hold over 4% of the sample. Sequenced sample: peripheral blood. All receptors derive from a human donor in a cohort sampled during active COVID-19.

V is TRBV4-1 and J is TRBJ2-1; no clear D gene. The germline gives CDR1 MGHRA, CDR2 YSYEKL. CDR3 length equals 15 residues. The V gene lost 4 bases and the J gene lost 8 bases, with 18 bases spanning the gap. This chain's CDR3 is CASSRSIVGYDEQFF. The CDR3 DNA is TGCGCCAGCAGCCGATCAATAGTCGGTTATGATGAGCAGTTCTTC.

In nucleotides, the CDR3 is TGCAGCGTGGCGGAGGGTAGGACGAACAATCAGCCCCAGCATTTT. This translates into CSVAEGRTNNQPQHF. The J gene is TRBJ1-5, the V gene TRBV29-1; no definite D call. The CDR3 length is 15 residues. CDR1 SQVTM and CDR2 ANQGSEA come from the germline V gene. V was cut by 6 bases and J by 3 bases, with 18 bases left in between. The entire variable domain, with the rest obtained from reference TRBV29-1 and TRBJ1-5, is as follows: SAVISQKPSRDICQRGTSLTIQCQVDSQVTMMFWYRQQPGQSLTLIATANQGSEATYESGFVIDKFPISRPNLTFSTLTVSNMSPEDSSIYLCSVAEGRTNNQPQHFGDGTRLSIL.

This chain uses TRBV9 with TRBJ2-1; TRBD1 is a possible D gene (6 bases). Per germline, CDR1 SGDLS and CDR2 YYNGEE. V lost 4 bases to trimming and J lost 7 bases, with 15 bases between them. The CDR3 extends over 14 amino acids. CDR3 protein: CASSTISQGNEQFF. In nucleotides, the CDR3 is TGTGCCAGCAGCACCATTTCACAGGGTAATGAGCAGTTCTTC.

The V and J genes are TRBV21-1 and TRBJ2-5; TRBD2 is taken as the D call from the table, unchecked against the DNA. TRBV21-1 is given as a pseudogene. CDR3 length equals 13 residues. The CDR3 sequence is CASSKVHGETQYF. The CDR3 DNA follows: TGTGCCAGCAGCAAAGTTCACGGGGAGACCCAGTACTTC.

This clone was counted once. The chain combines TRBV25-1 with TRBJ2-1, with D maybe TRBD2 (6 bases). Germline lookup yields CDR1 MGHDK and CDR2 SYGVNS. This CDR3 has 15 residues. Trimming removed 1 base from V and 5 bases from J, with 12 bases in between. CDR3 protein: CASSESGLIDNEQFF. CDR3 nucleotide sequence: TGTGCCAGCAGTGAATCGGGACTGATCGACAATGAGCAGTTCTTC.

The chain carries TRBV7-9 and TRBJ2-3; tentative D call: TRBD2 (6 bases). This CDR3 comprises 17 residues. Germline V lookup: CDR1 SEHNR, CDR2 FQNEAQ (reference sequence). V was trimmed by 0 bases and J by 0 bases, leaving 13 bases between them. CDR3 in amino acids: CASSLAWRLESTDTQYF. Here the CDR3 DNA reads TGTGCCAGCAGCTTAGCGTGGAGACTAGAGAGCACAGATACGCAGTATTTT.

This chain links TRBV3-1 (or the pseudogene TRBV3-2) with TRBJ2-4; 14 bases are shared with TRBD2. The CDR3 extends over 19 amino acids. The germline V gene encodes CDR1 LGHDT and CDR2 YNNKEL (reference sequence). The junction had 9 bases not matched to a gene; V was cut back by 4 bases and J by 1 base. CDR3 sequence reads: CASSRRGTSGRGAKNIQYF. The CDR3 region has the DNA TGTGCCAGCAGCCGACGAGGGACTAGCGGGAGAGGGGCCAAAAACATTCAGTACTTC.

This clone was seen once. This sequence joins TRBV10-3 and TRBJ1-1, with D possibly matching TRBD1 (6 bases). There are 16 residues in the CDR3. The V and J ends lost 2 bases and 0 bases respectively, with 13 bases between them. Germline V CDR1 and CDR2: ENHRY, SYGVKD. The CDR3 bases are TGTGCCATCAGTGAGCAGGCAGGGGCCATGAACACTGAAGCTTTCTTT. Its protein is CAISEQAGAMNTEAFF.

The CDR3 nucleotides are TGTGCCAGCAGTTACCGTGTAGGCACCGGGGACTACGAGCAGTACTTC. Residues: CASSYRVGTGDYEQYF. The chain links TRBV6-5 to TRBJ2-7, with a tentative D call TRBD2 (5 bases). The V gene's germline CDR1 is MNHEY and CDR2 SVGAGI. Trimming took off 2 bases at V and 3 bases at J, with 17 bases between the two ends. The CDR3 has 16 residues.

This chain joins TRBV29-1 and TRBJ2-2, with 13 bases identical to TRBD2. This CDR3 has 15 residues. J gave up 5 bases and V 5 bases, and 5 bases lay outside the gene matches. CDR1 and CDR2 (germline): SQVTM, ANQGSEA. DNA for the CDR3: TGCAGCGTTCGGGGACTAGCGGGACGGACCGGGGAGCTGTTTTTT. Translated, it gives CSVRGLAGRTGELFF.

As DNA, the CDR3 is TGCGCCAGCAGCTTGGACACAGGGTCCTACGAGCAGTACTTC. It translates to CASSLDTGSYEQYF. The J gene is TRBJ2-7, the V gene TRBV5-1, with D possibly TRBD1 on 6 matching bases. The germline gives CDR1 SGHRS, CDR2 YFSETQ. The CDR3 runs to 14 residues. V was cut by 0 bases and J by 1 base, with 8 bases left in between.

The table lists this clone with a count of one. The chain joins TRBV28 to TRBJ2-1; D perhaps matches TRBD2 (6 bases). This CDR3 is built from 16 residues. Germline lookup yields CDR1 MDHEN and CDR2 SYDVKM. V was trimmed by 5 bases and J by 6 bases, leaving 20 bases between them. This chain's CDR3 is CASSRASHGTFNEQFF. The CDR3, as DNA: TGTGCCAGCAGTCGGGCCTCACATGGGACTTTCAATGAGCAGTTCTTC. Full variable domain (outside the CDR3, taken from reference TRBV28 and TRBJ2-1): DVKVTQSSRYLVKRTGEKVFLECVQDMDHENMFWYRQDPGLGLRLIYFSYDVKMKEKGDIPEGYSVSREKKERFSLILESASTNQTSMYLCASSRASHGTFNEQFFGPGTRLTVL.

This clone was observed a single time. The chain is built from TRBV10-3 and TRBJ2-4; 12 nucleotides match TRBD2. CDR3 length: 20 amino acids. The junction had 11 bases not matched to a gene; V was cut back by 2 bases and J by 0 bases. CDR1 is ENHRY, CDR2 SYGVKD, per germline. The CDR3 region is CAISETMGLAGVLAKNIQYF. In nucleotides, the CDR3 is TGTGCCATCAGTGAGACTATGGGACTAGCGGGCGTACTAGCCAAAAACATTCAGTACTTC.

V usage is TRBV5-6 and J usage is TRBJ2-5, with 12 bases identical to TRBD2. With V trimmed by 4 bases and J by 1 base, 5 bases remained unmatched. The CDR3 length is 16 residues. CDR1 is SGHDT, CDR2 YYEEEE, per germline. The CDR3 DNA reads TGTGCCAGCAGCCCCAGACTAGCGGGAGTCCAAGAGACCCAGTACTTC. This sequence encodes CASSPRLAGVQETQYF.

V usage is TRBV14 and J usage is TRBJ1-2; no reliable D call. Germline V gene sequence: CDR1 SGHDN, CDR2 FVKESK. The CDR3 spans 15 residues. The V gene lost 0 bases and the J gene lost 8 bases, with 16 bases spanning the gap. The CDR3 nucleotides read TGTGCCAGCAGCCAAGATCTTCCCCGGGGTGGCGGCTACACCTTC. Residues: CASSQDLPRGGGYTF. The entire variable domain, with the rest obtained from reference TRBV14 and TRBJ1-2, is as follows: EAGVTQFPSHSVIEKGQTVTLRCDPISGHDNLYWYRRVMGKEIKFLLHFVKESKQDESGMPNNRFLAERTGGTYSTLKVQPAELEDSGVYFCASSQDLPRGGGYTFGSGTRLTVV.

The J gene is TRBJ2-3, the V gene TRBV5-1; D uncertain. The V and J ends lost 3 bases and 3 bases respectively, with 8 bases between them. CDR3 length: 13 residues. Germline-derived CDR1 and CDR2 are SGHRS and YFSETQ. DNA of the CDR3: TGCGCCAGCAGCTCGGTAGTAACAGATACGCAGTATTTT. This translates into CASSSVVTDTQYF.

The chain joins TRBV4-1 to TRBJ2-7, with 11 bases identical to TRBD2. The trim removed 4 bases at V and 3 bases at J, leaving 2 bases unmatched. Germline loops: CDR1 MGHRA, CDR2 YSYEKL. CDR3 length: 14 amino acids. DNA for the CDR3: TGCGCCAGCAGCCCGGGACTAGCGGACTACGAGCAGTACTTC. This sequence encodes CASSPGLADYEQYF.

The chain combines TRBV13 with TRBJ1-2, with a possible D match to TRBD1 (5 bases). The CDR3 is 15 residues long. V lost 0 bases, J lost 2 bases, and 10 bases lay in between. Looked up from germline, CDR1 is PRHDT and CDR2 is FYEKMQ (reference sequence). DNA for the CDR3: TGTGCCAGCAGCTTAGGTCAGGGTGGGAACTATGGCTACACCTTC. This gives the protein CASSLGQGGNYGYTF.

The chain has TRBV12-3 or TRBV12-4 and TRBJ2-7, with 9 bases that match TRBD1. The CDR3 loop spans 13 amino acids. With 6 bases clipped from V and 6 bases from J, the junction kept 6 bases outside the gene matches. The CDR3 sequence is CASSLQGATEQYF. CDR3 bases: TGTGCCAGCAGCTTACAGGGGGCGACCGAGCAGTACTTC.

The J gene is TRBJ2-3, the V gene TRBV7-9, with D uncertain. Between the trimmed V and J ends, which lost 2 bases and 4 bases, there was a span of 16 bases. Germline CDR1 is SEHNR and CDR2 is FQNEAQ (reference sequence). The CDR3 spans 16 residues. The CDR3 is CASSLLNSANPDTQYF. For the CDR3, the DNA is TGTGCCAGCAGCTTACTGAATAGTGCGAATCCAGATACGCAGTATTTT.

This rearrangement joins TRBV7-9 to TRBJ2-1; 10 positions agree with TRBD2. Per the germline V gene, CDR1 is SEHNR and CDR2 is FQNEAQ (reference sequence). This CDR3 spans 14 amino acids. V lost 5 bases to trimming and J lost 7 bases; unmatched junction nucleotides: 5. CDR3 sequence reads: CASSMGLASNEQFF. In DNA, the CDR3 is TGTGCCAGCAGCATGGGACTAGCGTCAAATGAGCAGTTCTTC.

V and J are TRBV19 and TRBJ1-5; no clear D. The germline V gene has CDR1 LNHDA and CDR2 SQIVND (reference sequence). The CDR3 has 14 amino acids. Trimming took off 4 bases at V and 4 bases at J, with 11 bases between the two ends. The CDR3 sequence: CASSRGGGNQPQHF. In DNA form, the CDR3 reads TGTGCCAGTAGTAGGGGAGGAGGGAATCAGCCCCAGCATTTT.

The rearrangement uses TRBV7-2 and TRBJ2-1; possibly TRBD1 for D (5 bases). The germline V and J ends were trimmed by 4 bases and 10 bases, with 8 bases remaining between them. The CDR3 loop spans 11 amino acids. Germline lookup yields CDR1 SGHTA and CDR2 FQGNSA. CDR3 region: CASSWGHEQFF. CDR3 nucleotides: TGTGCCAGCAGCTGGGGCCACGAGCAGTTCTTC.

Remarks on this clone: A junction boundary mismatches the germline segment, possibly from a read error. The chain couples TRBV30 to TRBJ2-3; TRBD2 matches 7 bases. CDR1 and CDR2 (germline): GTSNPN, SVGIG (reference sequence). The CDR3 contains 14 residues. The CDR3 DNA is TGTGCCTGGAGTCCACCCCCGGCAGCGGGACCCATGGATTTT. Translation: CAWSPPPAAGPMDF.

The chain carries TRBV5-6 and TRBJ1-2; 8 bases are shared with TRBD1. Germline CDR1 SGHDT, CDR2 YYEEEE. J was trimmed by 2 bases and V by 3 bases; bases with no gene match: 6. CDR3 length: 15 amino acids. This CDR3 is CASSSNRGWNYGYTF. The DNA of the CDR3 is TGTGCCAGCAGCTCCAACAGGGGGTGGAACTATGGCTACACCTTC.

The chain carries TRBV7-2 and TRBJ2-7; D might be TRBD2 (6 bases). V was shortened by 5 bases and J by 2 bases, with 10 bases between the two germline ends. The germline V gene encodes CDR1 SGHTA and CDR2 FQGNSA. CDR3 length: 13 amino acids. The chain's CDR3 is CASSPGGTYEQYF. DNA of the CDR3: TGTGCCAGCAGCCCAGGCGGGACCTACGAGCAGTACTTC.

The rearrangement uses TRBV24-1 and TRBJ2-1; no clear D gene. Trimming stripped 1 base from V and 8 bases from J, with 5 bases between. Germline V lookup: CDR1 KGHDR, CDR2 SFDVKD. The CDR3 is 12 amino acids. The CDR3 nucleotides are TGTGCCACCAGTGATTTCCGGGATGAGCAGTTCTTC. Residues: CATSDFRDEQFF.

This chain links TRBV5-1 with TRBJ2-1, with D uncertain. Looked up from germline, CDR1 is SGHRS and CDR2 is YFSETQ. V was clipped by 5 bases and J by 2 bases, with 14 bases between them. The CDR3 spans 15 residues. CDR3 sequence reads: CASSPSDIAYNEQFF. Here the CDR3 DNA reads TGCGCCAGCAGTCCTTCCGACATCGCCTACAATGAGCAGTTCTTC.

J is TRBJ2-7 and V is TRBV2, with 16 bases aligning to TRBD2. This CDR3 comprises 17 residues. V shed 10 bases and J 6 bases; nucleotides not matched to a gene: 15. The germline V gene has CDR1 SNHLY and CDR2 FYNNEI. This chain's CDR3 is CAIPYPGTSGRASEQYF. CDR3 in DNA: TGTGCCATCCCATACCCCGGGACTAGCGGGAGGGCCTCCGAGCAGTACTTC.

Here the CDR3 reads CASRVGQSQETQYF. For the CDR3, the DNA is TGCGCCAGCAGAGTGGGACAGTCCCAAGAGACCCAGTACTTC. The chain has TRBV5-1 and TRBJ2-5; 7 bases are a match to TRBD1. Germline assignment: CDR1 SGHRS and CDR2 YFSETQ. V dropped 5 bases and J dropped 1; count of bases not matched to a gene: 5. The length of the CDR3 is 14 residues.

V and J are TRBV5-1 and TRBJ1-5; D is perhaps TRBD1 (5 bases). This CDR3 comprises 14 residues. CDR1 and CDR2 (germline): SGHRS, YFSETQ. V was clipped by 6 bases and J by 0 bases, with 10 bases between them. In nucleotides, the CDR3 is TGCGCCAGCAAGGAAGGGGTTAGCAATCAGCCCCAGCATTTT. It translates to CASKEGVSNQPQHF.